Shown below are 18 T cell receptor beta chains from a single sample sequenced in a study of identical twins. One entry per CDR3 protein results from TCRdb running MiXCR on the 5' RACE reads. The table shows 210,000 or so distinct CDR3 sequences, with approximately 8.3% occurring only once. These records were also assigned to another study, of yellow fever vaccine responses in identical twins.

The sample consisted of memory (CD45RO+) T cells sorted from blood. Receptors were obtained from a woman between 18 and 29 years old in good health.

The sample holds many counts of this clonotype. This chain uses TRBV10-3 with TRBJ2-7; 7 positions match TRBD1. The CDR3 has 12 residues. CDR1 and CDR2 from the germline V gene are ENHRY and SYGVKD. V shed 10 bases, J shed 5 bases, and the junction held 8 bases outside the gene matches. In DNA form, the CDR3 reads TGTGCCACGGCACAGGGGTTCCACGAGCAGTACTTC. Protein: CATAQGFHEQYF.

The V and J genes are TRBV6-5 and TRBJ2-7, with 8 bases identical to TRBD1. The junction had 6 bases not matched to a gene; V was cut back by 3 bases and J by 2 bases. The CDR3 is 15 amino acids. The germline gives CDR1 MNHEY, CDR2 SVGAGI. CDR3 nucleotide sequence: TGTGCCAGCAGTTATGGGACGGGACAGGCCTACGAGCAGTACTTC. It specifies CASSYGTGQAYEQYF.

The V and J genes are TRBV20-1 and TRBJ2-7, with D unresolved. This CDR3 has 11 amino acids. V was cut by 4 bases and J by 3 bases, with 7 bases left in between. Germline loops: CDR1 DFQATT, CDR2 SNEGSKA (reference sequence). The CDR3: CSANEVYEQYF. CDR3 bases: TGCAGTGCTAACGAGGTCTACGAGCAGTACTTC.

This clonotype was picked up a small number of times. CDR3 sequence reads: CASSYAGTNVLTF. CDR3 bases: TGTGCCAGCAGTTACGCAGGGACCAACGTCCTGACTTTC. The V and J genes are TRBV6-5 and TRBJ2-6; D is possibly TRBD1 (5 bases). The CDR3 spans 13 residues. The V end was cut by 2 bases, the J end by 8 bases, with 7 bases between. Looked up from germline, CDR1 is MNHEY and CDR2 is SVGAGI.

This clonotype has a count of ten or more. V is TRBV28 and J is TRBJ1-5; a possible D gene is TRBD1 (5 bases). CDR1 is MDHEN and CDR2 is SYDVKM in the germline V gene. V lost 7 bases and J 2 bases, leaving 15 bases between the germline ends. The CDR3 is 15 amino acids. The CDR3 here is CASTPFKGGNQPQHF. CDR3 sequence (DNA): TGTGCCAGCACTCCATTTAAAGGGGGCAATCAGCCCCAGCATTTT.

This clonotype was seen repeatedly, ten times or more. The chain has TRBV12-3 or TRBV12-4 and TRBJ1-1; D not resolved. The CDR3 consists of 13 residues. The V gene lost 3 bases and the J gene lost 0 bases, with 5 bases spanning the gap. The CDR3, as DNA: TGTGCCAGCAGTTTTGAGTTGAACACTGAAGCTTTCTTT. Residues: CASSFELNTEAFF.

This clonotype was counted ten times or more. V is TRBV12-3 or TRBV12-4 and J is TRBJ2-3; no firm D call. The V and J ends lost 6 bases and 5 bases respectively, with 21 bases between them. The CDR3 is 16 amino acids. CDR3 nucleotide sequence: TGTGCCAGCAGACCCCGTTCAACGACCCGAGAAGATACGCAGTATTTT. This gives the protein CASRPRSTTREDTQYF.

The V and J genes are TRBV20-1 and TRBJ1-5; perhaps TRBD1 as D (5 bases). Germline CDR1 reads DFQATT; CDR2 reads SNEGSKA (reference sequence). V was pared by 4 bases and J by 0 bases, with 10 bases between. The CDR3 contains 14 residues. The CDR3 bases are TGCAGTGCTACTACAGGAGATAGCAATCAGCCCCAGCATTTT. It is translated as CSATTGDSNQPQHF.

Written as DNA, the CDR3 is TGTGCCATCAGTGGGGCCCTCGGGGGAGGGCTGGCAGATACGCAGTATTTT. Translating gives CAISGALGGGLADTQYF. This chain connects TRBV10-3 to TRBJ2-3; 7 bases match TRBD2. Germline values: CDR1 ENHRY, CDR2 SYGVKD. With V trimmed by 4 bases and J by 4 bases, 14 bases remained unmatched. The CDR3 runs to 17 residues.

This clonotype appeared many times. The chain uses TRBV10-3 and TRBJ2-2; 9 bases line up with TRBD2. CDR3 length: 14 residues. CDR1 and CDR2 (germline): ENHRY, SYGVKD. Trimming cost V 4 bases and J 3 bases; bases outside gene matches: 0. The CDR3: CAISGTSDTGELFF. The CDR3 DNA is TGTGCCATCAGTGGGACTAGCGACACCGGGGAGCTGTTTTTT.

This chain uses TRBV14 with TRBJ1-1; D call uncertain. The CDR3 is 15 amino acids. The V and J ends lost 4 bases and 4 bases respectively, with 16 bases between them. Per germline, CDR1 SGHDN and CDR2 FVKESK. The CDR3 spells CASSRFPTGGTEAFF. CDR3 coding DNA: TGTGCCAGCAGCCGCTTCCCGACGGGCGGCACTGAAGCTTTCTTT.

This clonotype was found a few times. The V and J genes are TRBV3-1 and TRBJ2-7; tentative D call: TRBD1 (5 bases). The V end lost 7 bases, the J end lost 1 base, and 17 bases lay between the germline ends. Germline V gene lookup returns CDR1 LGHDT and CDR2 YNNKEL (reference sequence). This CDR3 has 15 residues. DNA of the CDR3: TGTGCCAGCACCCATGAAGGGGTATTTTCCTACGAGCAGTACTTC. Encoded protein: CASTHEGVFSYEQYF.

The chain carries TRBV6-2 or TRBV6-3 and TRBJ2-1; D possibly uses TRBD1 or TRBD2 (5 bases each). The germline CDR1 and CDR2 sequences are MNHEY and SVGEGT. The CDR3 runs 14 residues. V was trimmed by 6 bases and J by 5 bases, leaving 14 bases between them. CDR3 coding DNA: TGTGCCAGCAGCCGGGGACCTCTAAACAATGAGCAGTTCTTC. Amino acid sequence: CASSRGPLNNEQFF.

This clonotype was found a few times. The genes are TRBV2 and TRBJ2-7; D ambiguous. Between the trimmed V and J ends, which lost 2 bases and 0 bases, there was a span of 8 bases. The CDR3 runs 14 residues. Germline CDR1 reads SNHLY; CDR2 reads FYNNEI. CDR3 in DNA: TGTGCCAGCAGTGAACAGGTTGTCTCCTACGAGCAGTACTTC. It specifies CASSEQVVSYEQYF.

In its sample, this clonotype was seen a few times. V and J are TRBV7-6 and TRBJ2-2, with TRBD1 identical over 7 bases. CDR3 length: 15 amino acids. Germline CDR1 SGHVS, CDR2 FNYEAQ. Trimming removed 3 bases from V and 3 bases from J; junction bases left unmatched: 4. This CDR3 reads CASSFNRGDTGELFF. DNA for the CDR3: TGTGCCAGCAGCTTTAACAGGGGTGACACCGGGGAGCTGTTTTTT.

CDR3 coding DNA: TGCGCCAGCACCCATAATTTTGGGCCAGGGACAGATACGCAGTATTTT. It is translated as CASTHNFGPGTDTQYF. The chain links TRBV23-1 to TRBJ2-3; the D gene is possibly TRBD1 (5 bases). TRBV23-1 is recorded as an ORF, its role being uncertain. The V gene lost 7 bases and the J gene lost 3 bases, with 20 bases spanning the gap. This CDR3 contains 16 residues.

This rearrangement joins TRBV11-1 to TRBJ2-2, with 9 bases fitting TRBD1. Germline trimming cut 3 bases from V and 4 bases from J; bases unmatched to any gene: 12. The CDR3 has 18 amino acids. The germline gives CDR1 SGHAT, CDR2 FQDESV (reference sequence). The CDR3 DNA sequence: TGTGCCAGCAGCTTTAGGAGGGACAGGGCCCTTCTCACCGGGGAGCTGTTTTTT. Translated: CASSFRRDRALLTGELFF.

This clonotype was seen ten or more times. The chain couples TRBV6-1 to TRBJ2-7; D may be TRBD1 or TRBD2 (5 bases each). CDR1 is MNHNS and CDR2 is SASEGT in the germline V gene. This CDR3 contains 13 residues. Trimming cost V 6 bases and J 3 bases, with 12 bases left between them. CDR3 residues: CASSRDANYEQYF. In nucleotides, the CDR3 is TGTGCCAGCAGCCGGGACGCTAACTACGAGCAGTACTTC.